Presented here are 27 T cell receptor beta chains from one specimen sequenced in a study of blood T cells in healthy people across ages. The second PCR ran roughly 6 to 11 cycles with a sample-barcoded 5' primer and J-beta primers. TCRdb re-called the 5' RACE reads with MiXCR, one entry per CDR3 protein. The table shows 550,000 to 750,000 distinct CDR3 sequences, with 20% to 25% occurring only once. Input material: blood. Every receptor here comes from a man between 70 and 80 years old in good health.

As for this clonotype: The junction departs from the called germline gene at one end, perhaps through a read error. V is TRBV9 and J is TRBJ2-1, with D perhaps matching TRBD1 (5 bases). The CDR3 is 15 amino acids. Germline V gene lookup returns CDR1 SGDLS and CDR2 YYNGEE. This CDR3 is CASSATQEPAAEQCF. CDR3 bases: TGTGCCAGCAGCGCAACACAGGAACCCGCGGCCGAGCAGTGCTTC.

The genes are TRBV7-9 and TRBJ1-4, with TRBD1 as a possible D gene (6 bases). Between the trimmed V and J ends, which lost 7 bases and 0 bases, there was a span of 18 bases. CDR1 is SEHNR and CDR2 is FQNEAQ in the germline V gene (reference sequence). The CDR3 consists of 17 residues. This CDR3 is CASNYGGGPATNEKLFF. The CDR3 region has the DNA TGTGCCAGCAACTATGGGGGGGGCCCGGCAACTAATGAAAAACTGTTTTTT.

The J gene is TRBJ2-1, the V gene TRBV18, with TRBD1 as a possible D gene (6 bases). This CDR3 spans 14 amino acids. V gave up 3 bases and J gave up 12 bases, with 18 bases separating them. Germline lookup yields CDR1 KGHSH and CDR2 LQKENI. Here the CDR3 reads CASSPGRDTNRQFF. The CDR3 bases are TGTGCCAGCTCACCCGGCCGGGACACCAATAGGCAGTTCTTC.

This clonotype has only a few counts. V gene TRBV20-1 combines with J gene TRBJ2-5, with 7 bases fitting TRBD2. The DNA end is a closer match to TRBJ2-7, so the J assignment may be wrong. Germline CDR1 is DFQATT and CDR2 is SNEGSKA (reference sequence). This CDR3 is 16 amino acids long. The DNA of the CDR3 is TGCAGTGCTAGAGATTGGGCGGGAGTGGGTACTTACGAGCAGTACTTC. Translation gives CSARDWAGVGTYEQYF.

The chain combines TRBV12-3 or TRBV12-4 with TRBJ2-5; no clear D gene. The CDR3 is made up of 12 amino acids. Trimming took 9 bases from V and 3 from J, leaving 11 bases between them. In DNA form, the CDR3 reads TGTGCCAGTTCGGGCACGGAAGAGACCCAGTACTTC. It codes for CASSGTEETQYF.

This chain joins TRBV9 and TRBJ2-3; 8 bases are shared with TRBD1. Losses at the gene ends were 4 bases for V and 6 bases for J; bases not matched to a gene: 10. The germline gives CDR1 SGDLS, CDR2 YYNGEE. This CDR3 spans 15 amino acids. The CDR3 protein is CASSFADRASDTQYF. Here the CDR3 DNA reads TGTGCCAGCAGCTTCGCGGACAGGGCGTCCGATACGCAGTATTTT.

The count of this clonotype is one. For the CDR3, the DNA is TGTGCCAGCTCAGACAAAGGGGCGATGAACCATGGCTACACCTTC. It yields the protein CASSDKGAMNHGYTF. The chain uses TRBV18 and TRBJ1-2; the D gene is possibly TRBD1 (5 bases). Trimming left V 5 bases short and J 6 bases short, with 19 bases between. This CDR3 has 15 residues. Germline lookup yields CDR1 KGHSH and CDR2 LQKENI.

The chain is built from TRBV12-3 or TRBV12-4 and TRBJ1-2, with 7 bases aligning to TRBD1. Unmatched junction bases numbered 1, after V lost 2 bases and J lost 7 bases. The CDR3 covers 12 residues. The CDR3 nucleotides read TGTGCCAGCAGTTTAAAGGGGGCTGGCTACACCTTC. Translation: CASSLKGAGYTF.

The rearrangement links TRBV20-1 to TRBJ1-3; D might be TRBD1 (6 bases). This CDR3 contains 13 residues. V dropped 4 bases and J dropped 3 bases, with 10 bases sitting between them. Germline lookup yields CDR1 DFQATT and CDR2 SNEGSKA (reference sequence). CDR3 sequence (DNA): TGCAGTGCTACCTTGACAGGTGGAAACACCATATATTTT. Its protein product is CSATLTGGNTIYF.

This clonotype was counted a few times. The chain links TRBV5-1 to TRBJ2-1, with 10 bases lining up with TRBD2. In germline, CDR1 is SGHRS, CDR2 YFSETQ. This CDR3 comprises 16 residues. Germline trimming cut 4 bases from V and 9 bases from J; bases unmatched to any gene: 13. The chain's CDR3 is CASSPVASGSGSEQFF. Written as DNA, the CDR3 is TGCGCCAGCAGCCCGGTGGCTAGCGGGAGTGGGAGTGAGCAGTTCTTC.

The chain is built from TRBV5-1 and TRBJ2-5, with 10 bases identical to TRBD2. The end of the DNA is better explained by TRBJ2-7, so the J call may be wrong. The CDR3 is 15 residues long. Germline-derived CDR1 and CDR2 are SGHRS and YFSETQ. The CDR3: CASSLGTSVTYEQYF. The CDR3 DNA sequence: TGCGCCAGCAGCTTAGGGACTAGCGTTACCTACGAGCAGTACTTC.

This clonotype was detected only a few times. Its ends do not fully match the called genes, so a read error is possible. The chain links TRBV7-2 to TRBJ2-5, with TRBD2 matching 11 bases. This CDR3 is built from 17 residues. Germline V gives CDR1 SGHTA, CDR2 FQGNSA. The CDR3 DNA reads as TGTGCCAGCAGCTTAGCGGGACTAGCGGCCCTTAAAGAGACCCAGTGCTTC. It translates to CASSLAGLAALKETQCF.

V and J are TRBV10-3 and TRBJ2-5, with D possibly TRBD1 on 5 matching bases. This CDR3 comprises 12 residues. V dropped 11 bases and J dropped 1 base, with 11 bases sitting between them. CDR1 and CDR2 (germline): ENHRY, SYGVKD. CDR3 in amino acids: CASGQGQETQYF. Here the CDR3 DNA reads TGTGCCTCAGGGCAGGGCCAAGAGACCCAGTACTTC.

The J gene is TRBJ2-4, the V gene TRBV9, with TRBD1 matching 10 bases. Germline CDR1 and CDR2: SGDLS and YYNGEE. Trimming removed 4 bases from V and 5 bases from J; junction bases left unmatched: 3. This CDR3 region has 14 residues. This CDR3 is CASSRTGGENIQYF. CDR3 nucleotide sequence: TGTGCCAGCAGCAGGACAGGGGGTGAAAACATTCAGTACTTC.

There are a few counts of this clonotype. A read error is possible here, since a much larger clone lies one base away. The chain is built from TRBV6-2 or TRBV6-3 and TRBJ1-2; a possible D gene is TRBD1 (6 bases). The CDR3 length is 15 residues. Germline-derived CDR1 and CDR2 are MNHEY and SVGEGT. V shed 2 bases and J shed 1 base, with 11 bases lying between them. This chain's CDR3 is CASSYRTVVNYGYTF. Here the CDR3 DNA reads TGTGCCAGCAGTTACAGGACAGTAGTTAACTATGGCTACACCTTC.

This clonotype was detected once. This rearrangement joins TRBV7-9 to TRBJ2-3; 8 bases line up with TRBD1. The germline V gene has CDR1 SEHNR and CDR2 FQNEAQ (reference sequence). V was pared by 0 bases and J by 2 bases, with 7 bases of the junction left unmatched. This CDR3 spans 17 amino acids. The DNA of the CDR3 is TGTGCCAGCAGCTTAGCTACCGGGACAGGTTACACAGATACGCAGTATTTT. Amino acids: CASSLATGTGYTDTQYF.

This clonotype has only a few counts. CDR3 nucleotide sequence: TGCGCCAGCAGCTTGGCGACAGGTCCCTATCCGAACACCGGGGAGCTGTTTTTT. Translation gives CASSLATGPYPNTGELFF. V gene TRBV5-1 combines with J gene TRBJ2-2; D might be TRBD1 (6 bases). The germline V gene has CDR1 SGHRS and CDR2 YFSETQ. The CDR3 totals 18 residues. The V end lost 0 bases, the J end lost 0 bases, and 15 bases lay between the germline ends.

This clonotype was detected only a few times. J is TRBJ2-1 and V is TRBV27; D possibly matches TRBD1 or TRBD2 (5 bases each). Germline values: CDR1 MNHEY, CDR2 SMNVEV (reference sequence). Trimming stripped 0 bases from V and 0 bases from J, with 9 bases between. The CDR3 spans 16 residues. CDR3 protein: CASSLSGANSYNEQFF. In DNA, the CDR3 is TGTGCCAGCAGTTTATCCGGGGCGAACTCCTACAATGAGCAGTTCTTC.

For this clonotype: The junction differs from germline at one of its ends, possibly a read error. The gene calls are TRBV28 and TRBJ2-1; 7 bases agree with TRBD1. The CDR3 spans 14 residues. CDR1 is MDHEN, CDR2 SYDVKM, per germline. The CDR3, as DNA: TGTGCCAGCAGTCCCCGGGACAGACCCTACGAGCAGCACTTC. Its protein product is CASSPRDRPYEQHF.

The V gene is TRBV6-5, the J gene TRBJ2-1; the match to TRBD1 covers 7 bases. The CDR3 is 15 amino acids. CDR1 is MNHEY, CDR2 SVGAGI, per germline. With 2 bases clipped from V and 9 bases from J, the junction kept 10 bases outside the gene matches. The CDR3 reads CASSYETGRMSEQFF. The CDR3 coding sequence is TGTGCCAGCAGTTACGAGACAGGGAGAATGTCTGAGCAGTTCTTC.

This clonotype was picked up a small number of times. The rearrangement links TRBV2 to TRBJ2-7; 10 bases agree with TRBD2. Losses at the gene ends were 6 bases for V and 1 base for J; bases not matched to a gene: 6. CDR1 SNHLY and CDR2 FYNNEI come from the germline V gene. This CDR3 is 15 amino acids long. CDR3 nucleotides: TGTGCCAGCAGGACCGGGACTAGCGAGTCCTACGAGCAGTACTTC. Its protein is CASRTGTSESYEQYF.

This clonotype was recorded many times. The V gene is TRBV4-3, the J gene TRBJ2-4; TRBD2 matches 10 bases. The V and J ends lost 2 bases and 3 bases, in that order; junction bases with no gene match: 19. The CDR3 is 21 residues long. Germline CDR1 reads LGHNA; CDR2 reads YSLEER. The chain's CDR3 is CASSQRPILAGANNVKNIQYF. CDR3 DNA: TGCGCCAGCAGCCAAAGACCTATCCTAGCGGGAGCTAACAACGTCAAAAACATTCAGTACTTC.

This clonotype showed up many times. The CDR3 DNA reads TGTGCCAGCAAAGCACAGCCCCCACAAGAGACCCAGTACTTC. Residues: CASKAQPPQETQYF. This chain links TRBV7-2 with TRBJ2-5; D remains ambiguous. The CDR3 covers 14 residues. CDR1 is SGHTA, CDR2 FQGNSA, per germline. Deletions cut 7 bases from V and 2 bases from J, with 14 bases between.

The chain is built from TRBV6-6 and TRBJ2-2, with D unclear. Germline assignment: CDR1 MNHNY and CDR2 SVGAGI (reference sequence). The CDR3 runs to 13 residues. Trimming shortened V by 2 bases and J by 7 bases, and 8 bases separated the two germline ends. This CDR3 reads CASSYRASGELFF. CDR3 DNA sequence: TGTGCCAGCAGTTACAGGGCGAGCGGGGAGCTGTTTTTT.

In this sample, this clonotype turned up a few times. The genes are TRBV12-3 or TRBV12-4 and TRBJ2-5; 7 positions match TRBD1. Germline trimming cut 6 bases from V and 1 base from J; bases unmatched to any gene: 5. There are 14 residues in the CDR3. The DNA for the CDR3 is TGTGCCAGCAGCCAGGGGGTAGTCCAAGAGACCCAGTACTTC. Residues: CASSQGVVQETQYF.

This clonotype was counted a few times. The rearrangement links TRBV20-1 to TRBJ1-5; no reliable D call. The CDR3 is 13 residues long. Germline values: CDR1 DFQATT, CDR2 SNEGSKA (reference sequence). Trimming shortened V by 2 bases and J by 4 bases, and 9 bases separated the two germline ends. CDR3 DNA sequence: TGCAGTGCTAGATTTCGGGAGAATCAGCCCCAGCATTTT. Residues: CSARFRENQPQHF.

The sample holds many counts of this clonotype. V and J are TRBV12-3 or TRBV12-4 and TRBJ2-7; D is unresolved. The CDR3 is made up of 15 amino acids. Trimming stripped 2 bases from V and 1 base from J, with 12 bases between. CDR3 sequence reads: CASSLFLGGSYEQYF. CDR3 DNA sequence: TGTGCCAGCAGTTTATTTCTCGGCGGATCCTACGAGCAGTACTTC.